A selection of T cell receptor beta chains follows, all from one sample in a study of shared clonotypes between healthy human individuals. Method: immunoSEQ multiplex PCR; TCRdb's copy keeps in-frame clones and lacks some. The sample holds approximately 1.4 million clones; 95% to 99% are singletons and the top ten take 0.4% to 0.55%. Source material: naive CD4+ T cells sorted from blood. Receptor source: a man younger than 40 in good health. Each CDR3 is given with its conserved first and last residue. A D gene is named only where the DNA matches it firmly. A clone size is listed for some rows: how often the clone was seen (once, few, many), or a class if it is expanded.

clone_size	d_call	v_call	j_call	cdr3_nt	cdr3_aa
-	TRBD1	TRBV10-3	TRBJ1-2	TGTGCCATCAGTGAGTCCTTGGGTACAGGGGGCGACTATGGCTACACCTTC	CAISESLGTGGDYGYTF
-	TRBD1	TRBV7-9	TRBJ2-7	TGTGCCAGCAGCCCTACTACAGGGGGGACCTACGAGCAGTACTTC	CASSPTTGGTYEQYF
-	TRBD1	TRBV9	TRBJ1-2	TGTGCCAGCAGCGTAGTTCAGGGGGCAGACTATGGCTACACCTTC	CASSVVQGADYGYTF
once	-	TRBV2	TRBJ1-4	TGTGCCAGCAGTCCCCAACCTAATGAAAAACTGTTTTTT	CASSPQPNEKLFF
-	-	TRBV9	TRBJ2-1	TGTGCCAGCAGCCTCAGCACCTACAATGAGCAGTTCTTC	CASSLSTYNEQFF
-	-	TRBV15	TRBJ2-5	TGTGCCACCAGCTCCCTTTCGGCTGTGTACCAAGAGACCCAGTACTTC	CATSSLSAVYQETQYF
-	TRBD2	TRBV5-1	TRBJ2-1	TGCGCCAGCAGCTTGATAGCGGGAGAACAAGCGTGGGGGGAGCAGTTCTTC	CASSLIAGEQAWGEQFF
-	TRBD2	TRBV5-1	TRBJ2-1	TGCGCCAGCAGCTTGGAAACAGCGGGAGGAGGTGAGCAGTTCTTC	CASSLETAGGGEQFF
-	TRBD1	TRBV10-3	TRBJ2-7	TGTGCCATCAGTGATCCCGGGACAGGGGGATACGAGCAGTACTTC	CAISDPGTGGYEQYF
-	-	TRBV10-1	TRBJ1-1	TGCGCCAGCAGTGCACAGGGAAACACTGAAGCTTTCTTT	CASSAQGNTEAFF
-	-	TRBV21-1	TRBJ2-7	TGTGCCAGCAGCGGGACAGGGGGCCCGCAGGAGCAGTACTTC	CASSGTGGPQEQYF
-	TRBD2	TRBV5-1	TRBJ2-7	TGCGCCAGCAGCAACGCACTAGCGGGACAAATTAAAGAGCAGTACTTC	CASSNALAGQIKEQYF
-	-	TRBV7-2	TRBJ2-1	TGTGCCAGCAGCTTAGGGAGAGGTGGGACGCAGTTCTTC	CASSLGRGGTQFF
-	-	TRBV10-3	TRBJ2-2	TGTGCCATTACAGGGAACACCGGGGAGCTGTTTTTT	CAITGNTGELFF
-	-	TRBV21-1	TRBJ2-7	TGTGCCAGCAGCAAAGGGGACCGCCGGGGCAACTACGAGCAGTACTTC	CASSKGDRRGNYEQYF
once	TRBD1	TRBV10-3	TRBJ2-3	TGTGCCATCAGCAGGGACAGGGTGGATACGCAGTATTTT	CAISRDRVDTQYF
-	-	TRBV4-2	TRBJ2-3	TGTGCCAGCAGCCAAGAAGCTTGGGGCACAGATACGCAGTATTTT	CASSQEAWGTDTQYF
once	-	TRBV10-3	TRBJ2-7	TGTGCCACAAATAGCGTCTCCTACGAGCAGTACTTC	CATNSVSYEQYF
-	TRBD2	TRBV5-1	TRBJ2-5	TGCGCCAGCAGCCCGGCGGGGGGCACTCAAGAGACCCAGTACTTC	CASSPAGGTQETQYF
-	-	TRBV27	TRBJ1-1	TGTGCCAGCAGGGACAGAACCAACACTGAAGCTTTCTTT	CASRDRTNTEAFF
-	-	TRBV6-5	TRBJ2-7	TGTGCCAGCAGAAGACAGGCCTCCTACGAGCAGTACTTC	CASRRQASYEQYF
-	-	TRBV2	TRBJ2-4	TGTGCCAGCAGGAGGGGACTAGCCAAAAACATTCAGTACTTC	CASRRGLAKNIQYF
-	TRBD1	TRBV29-1	TRBJ2-7	TGCAGCGCGGGGGGACAGGGGCCCTACGAGCAGTACTTC	CSAGGQGPYEQYF
-	-	TRBV30	TRBJ2-5	TGTGCCTGGAGTTCCGGAGAGACCCAGTACTTC	CAWSSGETQYF
once	-	TRBV6-5	TRBJ2-1	TGTGCCAGCAGTTACTCGAAAGGTGAGCAGTTCTTC	CASSYSKGEQFF
-	-	TRBV28	TRBJ2-7	TGTGCCAGCAGTTTATCCCAGTACGAGCAGTACTTC	CASSLSQYEQYF
-	TRBD2	TRBV11-3	TRBJ2-2	TGTGCCAGCAGCTACCGACTAGCGGGAGTCACCGGGGAGCTGTTTTTT	CASSYRLAGVTGELFF
-	TRBD1	TRBV6-1	TRBJ2-4	TGTGCCAGCAGTGAATCAGGGGGCTGGACCATTCAGTACTTC	CASSESGGWTIQYF
-	TRBD2	TRBV5-8	TRBJ2-7	TGTGCCAGCAGCTTTGTCCTAGCGGGAGCGCAGTACTTC	CASSFVLAGAQYF
-	-	TRBV10-3	TRBJ1-5	TGTGCCATCAGTGAGTCGCCTGACAGCCGACATCAGCCCCAGCATTTT	CAISESPDSRHQPQHF
-	-	TRBV6-5	TRBJ2-3	TGTGCCAGCAGTTACTGGGGGAGTGGTCCAAGGGATACGCAGTATTTT	CASSYWGSGPRDTQYF
-	-	TRBV28	TRBJ2-3	TGTGCCAGCAATTCACCCCTTTTTTTGGATACGCAGTATTTT	CASNSPLFLDTQYF
-	TRBD2	TRBV5-1	TRBJ2-3	TGCGCCAGCAGCGCCGGGACAGGCGGACTAGCGGGAGGGCCAGATACGCAGTATTTT	CASSAGTGGLAGGPDTQYF
-	-	TRBV11-3	TRBJ2-3	TGTGCCAGCAGCTTAAGGGGGAGTGATACGCAGTATTTT	CASSLRGSDTQYF
-	TRBD1	TRBV6-1	TRBJ1-2	TGTGCCAGCAGTGGAGGGGTGGGGACAGCTTATGGCTACACCTTC	CASSGGVGTAYGYTF
-	-	TRBV25-1	TRBJ1-3	TGTGCCAGCAGTGGCCTGACAGGTTCTGGAAACACCATATATTTT	CASSGLTGSGNTIYF
-	TRBD2	TRBV7-2	TRBJ2-1	TGTGCCAGCAGCTTAGTTGGGACTAGCGGGAGTAGTTTCAATGAGCAGTTCTTC	CASSLVGTSGSSFNEQFF